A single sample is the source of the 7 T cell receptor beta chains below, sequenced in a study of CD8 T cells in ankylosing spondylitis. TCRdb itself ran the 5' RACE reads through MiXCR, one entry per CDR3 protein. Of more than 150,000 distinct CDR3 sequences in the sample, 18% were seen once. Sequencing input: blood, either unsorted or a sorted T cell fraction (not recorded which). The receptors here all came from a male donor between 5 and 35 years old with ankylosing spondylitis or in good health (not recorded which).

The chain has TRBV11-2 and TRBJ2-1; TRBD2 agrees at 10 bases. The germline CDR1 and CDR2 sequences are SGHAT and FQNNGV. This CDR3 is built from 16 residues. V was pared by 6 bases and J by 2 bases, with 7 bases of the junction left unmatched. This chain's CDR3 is CASRFSGRTTYNEQFF. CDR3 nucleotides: TGTGCCAGCAGATTTAGCGGGAGGACTACCTACAATGAGCAGTTCTTC.

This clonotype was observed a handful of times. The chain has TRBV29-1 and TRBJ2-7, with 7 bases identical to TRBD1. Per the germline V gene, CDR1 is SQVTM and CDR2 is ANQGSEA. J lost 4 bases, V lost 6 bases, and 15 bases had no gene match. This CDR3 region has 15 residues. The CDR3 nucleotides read TGCAGCGTCACCTACAAGGACAGGCCATTGTACGAGCAGTACTTC. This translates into CSVTYKDRPLYEQYF.

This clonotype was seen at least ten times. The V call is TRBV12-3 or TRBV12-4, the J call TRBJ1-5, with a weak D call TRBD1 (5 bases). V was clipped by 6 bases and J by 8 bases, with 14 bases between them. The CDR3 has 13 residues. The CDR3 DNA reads TGTGCCAGCAGCCGGGGACCGCTAAAGCCCCAGCATTTT. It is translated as CASSRGPLKPQHF.

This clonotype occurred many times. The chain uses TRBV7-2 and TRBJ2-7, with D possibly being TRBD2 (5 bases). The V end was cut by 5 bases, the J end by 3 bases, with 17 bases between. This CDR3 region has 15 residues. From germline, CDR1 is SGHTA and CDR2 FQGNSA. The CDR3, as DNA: TGTGCCAGCAGCACTATTCCTAGCCCGTACTACGAGCAGTACGTC. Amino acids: CASSTIPSPYYEQYV.

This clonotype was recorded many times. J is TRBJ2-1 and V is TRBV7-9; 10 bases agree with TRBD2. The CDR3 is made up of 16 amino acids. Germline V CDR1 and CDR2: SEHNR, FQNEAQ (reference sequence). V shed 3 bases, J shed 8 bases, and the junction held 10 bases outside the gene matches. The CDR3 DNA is TGTGCCAGCAGCTTTGGATTTGGTCTAGCGGGGGATGAGCAGTTCTTC. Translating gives CASSFGFGLAGDEQFF.

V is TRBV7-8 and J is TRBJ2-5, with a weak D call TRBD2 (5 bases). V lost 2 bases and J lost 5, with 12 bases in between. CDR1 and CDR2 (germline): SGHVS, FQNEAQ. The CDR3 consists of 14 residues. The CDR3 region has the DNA TGTGCCAGCAGCTTATTCCGGGGTTCGGAGACCCAGTACTTC. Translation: CASSLFRGSETQYF. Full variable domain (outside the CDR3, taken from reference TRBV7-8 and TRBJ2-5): GAGVSQSPRYKVAKRGQDVALRCDPISGHVSLFWYQQALGQGPEFLTYFQNEAQLDKSGLPSDRFFAERPEGSVSTLKIQRTQQEDSAVYLCASSLFRGSETQYFGPGTRLLVL.

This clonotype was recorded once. Here the CDR3 reads CSASLGVYEQYF. In DNA form, the CDR3 reads TGCAGTGCTAGTCTGGGGGTATACGAGCAGTACTTC. V usage is TRBV20-1 and J usage is TRBJ2-7; D is perhaps TRBD1 or TRBD2 (5 bases each). The V gene's germline CDR1 is DFQATT and CDR2 SNEGSKA (reference sequence). V was shortened by 3 bases and J by 4 bases, with 10 bases between the two germline ends. The CDR3 runs 12 residues.